Following are 21 T cell receptor beta chains from one sample sequenced in a study of blood T cell repertoires in COVID-19. The method was immunoSEQ multiplex PCR; TCRdb's version includes in-frame clones alone and lacks a portion of them. The table includes a few hundred thousand clones, approximately 87% detected once. Material for sequencing was peripheral blood. Receptors originate from a woman between 50 and 59 years old with acute or convalescent COVID-19.

The chain is built from TRBV15 and TRBJ1-3, with TRBD1 as a possible D gene (5 bases). There are 15 residues in the CDR3. The germline CDR1 and CDR2 sequences are LNHNV and YYDKDF (reference sequence). V shed 0 bases and J shed 6 bases, with 12 bases lying between them. CDR3 nucleotides: TGTGCCACCAGCAGAGATACGGGGGGGGAAAACACCATATATTTT. Its translation: CATSRDTGGENTIYF.

The gene calls are TRBV19 and TRBJ2-3; D gene uncertain. V was shortened by 5 bases and J by 0 bases, with 12 bases between the two germline ends. Germline V gene sequence: CDR1 LNHDA, CDR2 SQIVND (reference sequence). The CDR3 runs to 15 residues. DNA for the CDR3: TGTGCCAGTAGTTTCTTTGGGCCAAGCACAGATACGCAGTATTTT. Translation gives CASSFFGPSTDTQYF. Full variable domain (outside the CDR3, taken from reference TRBV19 and TRBJ2-3): DGGITQSPKYLFRKEGQNVTLSCEQNLNHDAMYWYRQDPGQGLRLIYYSQIVNDFQKGDIAEGYSVSREKKESFPLTVTSAQKNPTAFYLCASSFFGPSTDTQYFGPGTRLTVL.

This clone was detected ten times or more. This chain joins TRBV5-5 and TRBJ1-4, with a weak D call TRBD1 (6 bases). The CDR3 is 14 amino acids. Between the trimmed V and J ends, which lost 3 bases and 5 bases, there was a span of 11 bases. Germline loops: CDR1 SGHKS, CDR2 YYEKEE (reference sequence). Written as DNA, the CDR3 is TGTGCCAGCAGCTGGACAGTCCTCAATGAAAAACTGTTTTTT. Translated: CASSWTVLNEKLFF. The whole variable domain, remainder taken from reference TRBV5-5 and TRBJ1-4, is DAGVTQSPTHLIKTRGQQVTLRCSPISGHKSVSWYQQVLGQGPQFIFQYYEKEERGRGNFPDRFSARQFPNYSSELNVNALLLGDSALYLCASSWTVLNEKLFFGSGTQLSVL.

V usage is TRBV7-9 and J usage is TRBJ2-6; 8 bases agree with TRBD2. Unmatched junction bases numbered 2, after V lost 8 bases and J lost 2 bases. This CDR3 spans 14 amino acids. The V gene's germline CDR1 is SEHNR and CDR2 FQNEAQ (reference sequence). CDR3 bases: TGTGCCAGCGCGGGAGGAGCTGGGGCCAACGTCCTGACTTTC. The encoded protein is CASAGGAGANVLTF.

The rearrangement uses TRBV10-3 and TRBJ2-7; 7 bases are shared with TRBD1. Germline CDR1 is ENHRY and CDR2 is SYGVKD. J gave up 2 bases and V 8 bases, and 6 bases lay outside the gene matches. The CDR3 extends over 13 amino acids. The CDR3: CAIGTEKTYEQYF. The CDR3 region has the DNA TGTGCCATCGGGACAGAGAAAACCTACGAGCAGTACTTC.

The chain recombines TRBV18 with TRBJ2-5; TRBD1 might be the D (6 bases). Germline V gene data show CDR1 as KGHSH and CDR2 as LQKENI. V was pared by 9 bases and J by 2 bases, with 13 bases between. CDR3 length equals 13 residues. The CDR3 DNA reads as TGTGCCAGTTGTGGGGGCGCACAAGAGACCCAGTACTTC. This sequence encodes CASCGGAQETQYF.

The chain carries TRBV5-4 and TRBJ2-1; 11 bases are shared with TRBD2. Unmatched junction bases numbered 10, after V lost 2 bases and J lost 9 bases. This CDR3 contains 16 residues. The V gene's germline CDR1 is SGHNT and CDR2 YYREEE (reference sequence). The CDR3 DNA sequence: TGTGCCAGCAGCTTTCCGGTAGCGGGGGGGCTAGGTGAGCAGTTCTTC. It encodes CASSFPVAGGLGEQFF. Full variable domain (remainder filled in from reference TRBV5-4 and TRBJ2-1): ETGVTQSPTHLIKTRGQQVTLRCSSQSGHNTVSWYQQALGQGPQFIFQYYREEENGRGNFPPRFSGLQFPNYSSELNVNALELDDSALYLCASSFPVAGGLGEQFFGPGTRLTVL.

This chain connects TRBV5-4 to TRBJ2-1; 7 positions match TRBD2. Germline V gene data show CDR1 as SGHNT and CDR2 as YYREEE (reference sequence). The CDR3 totals 14 residues. J was trimmed by 10 bases and V by 0 bases; bases with no gene match: 7. CDR3 nucleotides: TGTGCCAGCAGCTTGGTAGAGTGGGGGGGGGAGCAGTTCTTC. Amino acid sequence: CASSLVEWGGEQFF.

The J gene is TRBJ2-3, the V gene TRBV21-1; the table assigns TRBD1, which was not confirmed against the DNA. TRBV21-1 corresponds to a pseudogene. This CDR3 is 13 amino acids long. The CDR3 region is CASSDTSTDTQYF. CDR3 bases: TGTGCCAGCAGCGACACCAGCACAGATACGCAGTATTTT.

This sequence joins TRBV5-1 and TRBJ2-1; 10 nucleotides agree with TRBD2. V was pared by 6 bases and J by 6 bases, with 15 bases of the junction left unmatched. Germline V lookup: CDR1 SGHRS, CDR2 YFSETQ. The CDR3 has 17 amino acids. CDR3 sequence: CASTSGSGGAFRNEQFF. The CDR3 DNA reads as TGCGCCAGCACCTCGGGAAGCGGGGGGGCGTTCCGCAATGAGCAGTTCTTC.

The genes are TRBV2 and TRBJ1-3; D is possibly TRBD1 (5 bases). Germline V lookup: CDR1 SNHLY, CDR2 FYNNEI. The CDR3 loop spans 15 amino acids. Trimming took 4 bases from V and 8 from J, leaving 18 bases between them. Here the CDR3 reads CASSAGRARAHTIYF. For the CDR3, the DNA is TGTGCCAGCAGTGCTGGCAGGGCTCGAGCGCACACCATATATTTT.

The DNA for the CDR3 is TGTGCCAGCAGCGTAGGAGACAGGCTTTCTGGAAACACCATATATTTT. This sequence encodes CASSVGDRLSGNTIYF. The V and J genes are TRBV9 and TRBJ1-3, with a tentative D call TRBD1 (6 bases). This CDR3 has 16 residues. V dropped 0 bases and J dropped 1 base, with 11 bases sitting between them. From germline, CDR1 is SGDLS and CDR2 YYNGEE. The full variable domain, completed using reference TRBV9 and TRBJ1-3, is DSGVTQTPKHLITATGQRVTLRCSPRSGDLSVYWYQQSLDQGLQFLIQYYNGEERAKGNILERFSAQQFPDLHSELNLSSLELGDSALYFCASSVGDRLSGNTIYFGEGSWLTVV.

The chain recombines TRBV5-1 with TRBJ1-1, with TRBD1 as a possible D gene (5 bases). V was trimmed by 2 bases and J by 1 base, leaving 6 bases between them. The CDR3 length is 13 residues. Germline V gene lookup returns CDR1 SGHRS and CDR2 YFSETQ. In nucleotides, the CDR3 is TGCGCCAGCAGCTTTGACAGGAACACTGAAGCTTTCTTT. Residues: CASSFDRNTEAFF.

This clone has a handful of counts. The chain combines TRBV4-1 with TRBJ2-4, with TRBD2 matching over 10 bases. The V gene end was trimmed by 0 bases and the J gene end by 0 bases; junction bases not matched to a gene: 11. The CDR3 sequence is 20 residues long. CDR1 is MGHRA, CDR2 YSYEKL, per germline. CDR3 in amino acids: CASSQEFQGLAPRAKNIQYF. As DNA, the CDR3 is TGCGCCAGCAGCCAAGAGTTTCAGGGACTAGCGCCACGAGCCAAAAACATTCAGTACTTC.

The chain links TRBV6-5 to TRBJ2-1, with 9 bases matching TRBD2. CDR3 length equals 15 residues. The germline V gene has CDR1 MNHEY and CDR2 SVGAGI. Trimming at V came to 2 bases and at J to 8 bases, leaving 7 bases not matched to a gene. For the CDR3, the DNA is TGTGCCAGCAGTTACGGGCGGGGGGGCCTGGATGAGCAGTTCTTC. Protein: CASSYGRGGLDEQFF.

The chain joins TRBV10-3 to TRBJ2-2; D possibly corresponds to TRBD2 (6 bases). V dropped 6 bases and J dropped 3 bases, with 11 bases sitting between them. The CDR3 loop spans 14 amino acids. The V gene's germline CDR1 is ENHRY and CDR2 SYGVKD. CDR3 region: CAIRGGADTGELFF. For the CDR3, the DNA is TGTGCCATCAGGGGGGGTGCGGACACCGGGGAGCTGTTTTTT.

This chain joins TRBV20-1 and TRBJ2-7, with D hard to call. Per germline, CDR1 DFQATT and CDR2 SNEGSKA (reference sequence). This CDR3 spans 12 amino acids. V lost 3 bases to trimming and J lost 0 bases, with 6 bases between them. The CDR3 DNA follows: TGCAGTGCTAGTCTGAGCTCCTACGAGCAGTACTTC. Translating gives CSASLSSYEQYF.

This chain connects TRBV6-2 or TRBV6-3 to TRBJ2-5; the match to TRBD2 covers 8 bases. V was pared by 5 bases and J by 5 bases, with 13 bases of the junction left unmatched. The CDR3 contains 16 residues. CDR1 and CDR2 from the germline V gene are MNHEY and SVGEGT. This chain's CDR3 is CASSAGLAGTLETQYF. In DNA form, the CDR3 reads TGTGCCAGCAGTGCGGGGTTAGCGGGGACCCTGGAGACCCAGTACTTC.

The rearrangement links TRBV27 to TRBJ1-1, with 11 bases lining up with TRBD1. V gave up 8 bases and J gave up 5 bases; unmatched junction bases: 4. CDR3 length: 13 residues. Looked up from germline, CDR1 is MNHEY and CDR2 is SMNVEV (reference sequence). CDR3 bases: TGTGCCAGCCAAGGGACAGGGGGTACTGAAGCTTTCTTT. Translation: CASQGTGGTEAFF.

The V call is TRBV7-3, the J call TRBJ2-5; 9 positions agree with TRBD2. The germline gives CDR1 SGHTA, CDR2 FQGTGA. Trimming at V came to 0 bases and at J to 4 bases, leaving 3 bases not matched to a gene. This CDR3 region has 15 residues. CDR3 nucleotides: TGTGCCAGCAGCTTAACCGCGACTAGCGGAGAGACCCAGTACTTC. As protein: CASSLTATSGETQYF.

The CDR3 spells CATSIQGNEQFF. The CDR3, as DNA: TGTGCCACCAGCATCCAGGGCAATGAGCAGTTCTTC. The J gene is TRBJ2-1, the V gene TRBV15; the D gene is possibly TRBD1 (5 bases). Trimming stripped 4 bases from V and 6 bases from J, with 7 bases between. The CDR3 covers 12 residues. Germline lookup yields CDR1 LNHNV and CDR2 YYDKDF (reference sequence).